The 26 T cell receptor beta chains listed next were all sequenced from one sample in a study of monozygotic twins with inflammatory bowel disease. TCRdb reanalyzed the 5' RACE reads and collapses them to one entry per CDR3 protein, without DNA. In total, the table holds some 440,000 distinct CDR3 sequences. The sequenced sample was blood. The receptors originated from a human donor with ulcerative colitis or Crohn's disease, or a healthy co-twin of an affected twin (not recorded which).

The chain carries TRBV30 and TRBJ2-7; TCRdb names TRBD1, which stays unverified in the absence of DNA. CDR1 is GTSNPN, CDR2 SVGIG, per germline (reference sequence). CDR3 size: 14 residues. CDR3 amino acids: CAWSVRGGWYEQYF.

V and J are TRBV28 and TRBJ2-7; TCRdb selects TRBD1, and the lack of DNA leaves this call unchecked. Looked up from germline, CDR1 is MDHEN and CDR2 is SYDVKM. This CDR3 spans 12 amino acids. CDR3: CASSLLGKGQYF.

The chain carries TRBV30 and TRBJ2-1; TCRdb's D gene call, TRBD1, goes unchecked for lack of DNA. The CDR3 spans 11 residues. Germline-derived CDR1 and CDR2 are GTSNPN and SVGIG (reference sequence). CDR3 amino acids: CAWRRAVEQFF.

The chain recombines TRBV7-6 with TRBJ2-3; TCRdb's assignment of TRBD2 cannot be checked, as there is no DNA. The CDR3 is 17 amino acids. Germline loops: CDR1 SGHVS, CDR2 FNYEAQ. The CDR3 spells CASSLESTSGGTDTQYF.

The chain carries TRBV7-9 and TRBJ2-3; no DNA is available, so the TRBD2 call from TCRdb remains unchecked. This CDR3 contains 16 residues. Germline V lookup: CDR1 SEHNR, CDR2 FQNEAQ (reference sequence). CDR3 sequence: CASSPRLAGLADTQYF.

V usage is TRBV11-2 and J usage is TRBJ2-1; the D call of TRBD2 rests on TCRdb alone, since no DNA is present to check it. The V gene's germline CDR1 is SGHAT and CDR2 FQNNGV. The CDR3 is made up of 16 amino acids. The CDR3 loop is CASSPRGAGTYNEQFF.

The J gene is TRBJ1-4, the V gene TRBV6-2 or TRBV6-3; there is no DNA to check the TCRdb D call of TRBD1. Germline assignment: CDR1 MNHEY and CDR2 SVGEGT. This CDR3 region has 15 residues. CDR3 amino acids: CASTSARDIGEKLFF.

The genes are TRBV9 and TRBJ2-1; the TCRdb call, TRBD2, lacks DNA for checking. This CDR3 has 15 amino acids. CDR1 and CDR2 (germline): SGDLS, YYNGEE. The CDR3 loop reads CASSVLSSGRDEQFF.

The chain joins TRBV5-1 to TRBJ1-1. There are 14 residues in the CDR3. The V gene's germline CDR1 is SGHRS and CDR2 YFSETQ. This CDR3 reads CASSSKPGRTEAFF.

The CDR3 sequence is CASSRPGGDEQFF. V and J are TRBV9 and TRBJ2-1; TCRdb designates TRBD2, a call that cannot be tested without DNA. The CDR3 has 13 amino acids. Germline values: CDR1 SGDLS, CDR2 YYNGEE.

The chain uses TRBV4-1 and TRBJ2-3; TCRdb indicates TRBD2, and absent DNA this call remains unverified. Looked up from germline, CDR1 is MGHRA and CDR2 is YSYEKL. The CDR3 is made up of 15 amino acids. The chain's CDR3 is CASSPGGTSTDTQYF.

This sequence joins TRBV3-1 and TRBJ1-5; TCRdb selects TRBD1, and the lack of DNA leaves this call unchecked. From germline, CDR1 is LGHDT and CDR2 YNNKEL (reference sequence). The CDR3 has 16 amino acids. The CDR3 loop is CASSQGYGASNQPQHF.

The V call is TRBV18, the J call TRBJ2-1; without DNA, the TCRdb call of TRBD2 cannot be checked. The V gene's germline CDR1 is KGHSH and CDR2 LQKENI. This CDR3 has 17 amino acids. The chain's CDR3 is CASSPRLAGNSYNEQFF.

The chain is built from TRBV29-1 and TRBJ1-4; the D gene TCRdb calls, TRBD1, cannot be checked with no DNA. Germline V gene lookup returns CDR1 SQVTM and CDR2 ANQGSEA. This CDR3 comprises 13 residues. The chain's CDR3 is CSVQTGVGEKLFF.

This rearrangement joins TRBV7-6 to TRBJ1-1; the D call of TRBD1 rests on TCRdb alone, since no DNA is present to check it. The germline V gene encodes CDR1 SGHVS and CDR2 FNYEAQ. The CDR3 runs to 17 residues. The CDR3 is CASSLTGQGRLNTEAFF. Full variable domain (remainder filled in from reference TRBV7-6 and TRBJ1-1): GAGVSQSPRYKVTKRGQDVALRCDPISGHVSLYWYRQALGQGPEFLTYFNYEAQQDKSGLPNDRFSAERPEGSISTLTIQRTEQRDSAMYRCASSLTGQGRLNTEAFFGQGTRLTVV.

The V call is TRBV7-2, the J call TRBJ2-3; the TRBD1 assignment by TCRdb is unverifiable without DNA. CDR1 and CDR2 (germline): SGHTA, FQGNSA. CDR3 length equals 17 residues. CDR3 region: CASSAPKGGAITDTQYF.

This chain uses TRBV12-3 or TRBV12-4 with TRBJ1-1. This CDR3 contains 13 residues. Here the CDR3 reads CASSDQRNTEAFF.

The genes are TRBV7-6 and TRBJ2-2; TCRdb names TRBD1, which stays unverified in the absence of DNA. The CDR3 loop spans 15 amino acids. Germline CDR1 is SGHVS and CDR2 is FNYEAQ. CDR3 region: CASSLDGAGTGELFF.

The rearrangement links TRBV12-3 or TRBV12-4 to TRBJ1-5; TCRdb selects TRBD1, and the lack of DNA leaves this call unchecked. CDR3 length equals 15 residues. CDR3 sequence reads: CASSPGIRGNQPQHF.

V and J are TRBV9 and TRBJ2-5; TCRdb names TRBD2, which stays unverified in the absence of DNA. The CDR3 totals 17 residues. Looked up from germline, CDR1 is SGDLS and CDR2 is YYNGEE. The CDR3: CASSLRIAGEEGETQYF.

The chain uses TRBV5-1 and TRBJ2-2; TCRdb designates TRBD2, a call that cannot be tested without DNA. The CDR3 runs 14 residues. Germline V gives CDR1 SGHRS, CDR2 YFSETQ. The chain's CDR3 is CASSWEGNTGELFF.

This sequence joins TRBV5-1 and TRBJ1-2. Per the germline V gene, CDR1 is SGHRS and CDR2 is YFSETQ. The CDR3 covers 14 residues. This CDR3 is CASSLKDSNYGYTF.

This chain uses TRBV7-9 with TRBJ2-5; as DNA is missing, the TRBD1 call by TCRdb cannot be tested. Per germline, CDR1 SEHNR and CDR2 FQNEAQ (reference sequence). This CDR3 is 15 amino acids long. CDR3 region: CASSQTGQGGETQYF.

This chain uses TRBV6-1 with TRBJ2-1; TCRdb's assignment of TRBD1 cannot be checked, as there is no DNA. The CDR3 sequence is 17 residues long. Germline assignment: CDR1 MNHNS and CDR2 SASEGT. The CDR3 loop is CASRKWAGSPSYNEQFF.

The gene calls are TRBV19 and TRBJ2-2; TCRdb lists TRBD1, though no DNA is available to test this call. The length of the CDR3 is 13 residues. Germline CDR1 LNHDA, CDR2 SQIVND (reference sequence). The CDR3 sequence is CASVRDRVGELFF.

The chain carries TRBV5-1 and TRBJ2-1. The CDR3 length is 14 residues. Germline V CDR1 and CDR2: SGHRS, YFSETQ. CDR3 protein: CASSLDGSSGVEFF.